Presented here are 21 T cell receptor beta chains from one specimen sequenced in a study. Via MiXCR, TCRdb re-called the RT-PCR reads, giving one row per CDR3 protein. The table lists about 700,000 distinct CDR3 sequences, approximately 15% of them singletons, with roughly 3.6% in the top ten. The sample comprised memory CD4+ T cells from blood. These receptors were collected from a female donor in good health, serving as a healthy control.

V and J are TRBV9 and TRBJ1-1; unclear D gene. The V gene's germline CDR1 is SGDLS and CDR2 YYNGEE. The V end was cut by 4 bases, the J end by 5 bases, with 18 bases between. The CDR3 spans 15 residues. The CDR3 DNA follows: TGTGCCAGCAGCCCCCAACGGACGTTTGGAACTGAAGCTTTCTTT. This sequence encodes CASSPQRTFGTEAFF.

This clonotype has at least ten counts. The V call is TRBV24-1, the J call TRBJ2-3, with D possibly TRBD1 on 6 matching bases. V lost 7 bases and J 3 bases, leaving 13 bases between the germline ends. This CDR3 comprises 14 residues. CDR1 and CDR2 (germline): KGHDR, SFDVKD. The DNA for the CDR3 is TGTGCCACCAGCGGTACAGGGAAAACAGATACGCAGTATTTT. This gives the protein CATSGTGKTDTQYF.

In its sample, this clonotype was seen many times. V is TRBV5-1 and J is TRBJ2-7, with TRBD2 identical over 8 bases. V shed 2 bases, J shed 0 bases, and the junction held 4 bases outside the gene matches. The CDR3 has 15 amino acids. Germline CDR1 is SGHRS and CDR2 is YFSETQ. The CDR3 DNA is TGCGCCAGCAGCTTCAGTCTAGCGGGCTCCTACGAGCAGTACTTC. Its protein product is CASSFSLAGSYEQYF.

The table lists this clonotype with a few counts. The CDR3: CASSEDPYNEQFF. The CDR3 nucleotides read TGCGCCAGCAGTGAGGACCCCTACAATGAGCAGTTCTTC. The chain has TRBV10-1 and TRBJ2-1; no clear D. This CDR3 is 13 amino acids long. Trimming stripped 2 bases from V and 2 bases from J, with 4 bases between. The V gene's germline CDR1 is WNHNN and CDR2 SYGVQD (reference sequence).

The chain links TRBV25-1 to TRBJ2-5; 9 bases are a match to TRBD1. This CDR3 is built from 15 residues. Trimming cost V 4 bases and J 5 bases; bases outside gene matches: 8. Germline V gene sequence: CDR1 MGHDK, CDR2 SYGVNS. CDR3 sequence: CASSASGQGRETQYF. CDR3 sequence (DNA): TGTGCCAGCAGTGCATCGGGACAGGGTAGGGAGACCCAGTACTTC.

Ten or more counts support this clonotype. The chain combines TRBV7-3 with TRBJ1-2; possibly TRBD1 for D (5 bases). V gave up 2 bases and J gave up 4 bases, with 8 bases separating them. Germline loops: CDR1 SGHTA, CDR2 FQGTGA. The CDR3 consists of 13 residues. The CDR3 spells CASSLLGTYGYTF. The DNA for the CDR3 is TGTGCCAGCAGCTTACTGGGGACCTATGGCTACACCTTC.

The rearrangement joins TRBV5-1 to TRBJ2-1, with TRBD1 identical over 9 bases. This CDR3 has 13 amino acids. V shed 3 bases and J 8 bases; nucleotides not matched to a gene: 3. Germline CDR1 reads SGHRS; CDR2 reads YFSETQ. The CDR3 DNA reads TGCGCCAGCAGCTCGGGACAGGGCGATGAGCAGTTCTTC. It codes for CASSSGQGDEQFF.

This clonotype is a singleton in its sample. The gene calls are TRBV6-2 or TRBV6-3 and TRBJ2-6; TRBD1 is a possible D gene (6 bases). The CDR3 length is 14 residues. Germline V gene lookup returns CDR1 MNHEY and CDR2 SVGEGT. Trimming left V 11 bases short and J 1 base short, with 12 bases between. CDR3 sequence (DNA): TGTGCCGTACTGAGGGGGTCTGGGGCCAACGTCCTGACTTTC. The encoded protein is CAVLRGSGANVLTF.

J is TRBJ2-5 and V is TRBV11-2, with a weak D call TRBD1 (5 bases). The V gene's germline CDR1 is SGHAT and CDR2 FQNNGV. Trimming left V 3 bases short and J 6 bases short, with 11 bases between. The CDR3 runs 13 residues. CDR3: CASSLRDSKTQYF. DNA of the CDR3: TGTGCCAGCAGCTTGAGAGACAGCAAGACCCAGTACTTC.

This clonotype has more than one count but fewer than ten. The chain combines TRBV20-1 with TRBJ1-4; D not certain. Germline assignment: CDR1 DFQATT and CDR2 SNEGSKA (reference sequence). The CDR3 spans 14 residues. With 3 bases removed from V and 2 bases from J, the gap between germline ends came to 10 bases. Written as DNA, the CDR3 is TGCAGTGCTAGTAGGCGGGCGACTAATGAAAAACTGTTTTTT. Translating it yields CSASRRATNEKLFF.

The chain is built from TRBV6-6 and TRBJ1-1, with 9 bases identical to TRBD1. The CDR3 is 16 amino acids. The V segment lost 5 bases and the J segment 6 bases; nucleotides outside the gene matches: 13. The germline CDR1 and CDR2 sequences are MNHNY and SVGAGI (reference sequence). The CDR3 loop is CASSHWRDRAYSEAFF. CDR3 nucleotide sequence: TGTGCCAGCAGTCACTGGCGGGACAGGGCTTATTCTGAAGCTTTCTTT.

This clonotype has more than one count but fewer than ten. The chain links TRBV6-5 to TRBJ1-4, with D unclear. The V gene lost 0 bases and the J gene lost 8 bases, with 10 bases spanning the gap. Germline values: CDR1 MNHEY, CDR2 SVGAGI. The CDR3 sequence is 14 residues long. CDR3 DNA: TGTGCCAGCAGTTACTCAAGGTCCCGGGAAAAACTGTTTTTT. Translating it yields CASSYSRSREKLFF.

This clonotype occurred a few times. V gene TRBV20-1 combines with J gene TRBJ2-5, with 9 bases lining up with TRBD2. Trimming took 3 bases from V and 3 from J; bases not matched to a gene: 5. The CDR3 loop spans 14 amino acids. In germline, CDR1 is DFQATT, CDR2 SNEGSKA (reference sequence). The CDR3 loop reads CSARSGRWEETQYF. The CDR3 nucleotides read TGCAGTGCTAGGAGCGGGAGGTGGGAAGAGACCCAGTACTTC.

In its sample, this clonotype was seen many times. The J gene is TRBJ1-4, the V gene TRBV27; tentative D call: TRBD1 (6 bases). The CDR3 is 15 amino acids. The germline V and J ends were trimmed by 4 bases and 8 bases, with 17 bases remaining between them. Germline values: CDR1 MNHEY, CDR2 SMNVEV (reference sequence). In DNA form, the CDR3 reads TGTGCCAGCAGTTACCAGGGGAGTCGAGGCGAAAAACTGTTTTTT. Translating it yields CASSYQGSRGEKLFF. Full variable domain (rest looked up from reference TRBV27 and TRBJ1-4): EAQVTQNPRYLITVTGKKLTVTCSQNMNHEYMSWYRQDPGLGLRQIYYSMNVEVTDKGDVPEGYKVSRKEKRNFPLILESPSPNQTSLYFCASSYQGSRGEKLFFGSGTQLSVL.

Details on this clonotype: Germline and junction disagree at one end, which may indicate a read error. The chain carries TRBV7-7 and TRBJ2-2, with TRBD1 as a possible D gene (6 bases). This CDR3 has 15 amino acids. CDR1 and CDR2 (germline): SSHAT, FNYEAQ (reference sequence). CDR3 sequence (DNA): TGTGCTAGCAGTCAGACAGGAGTGGGCACCGGGGAGCTGTTTTTT. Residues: CASSQTGVGTGELFF.

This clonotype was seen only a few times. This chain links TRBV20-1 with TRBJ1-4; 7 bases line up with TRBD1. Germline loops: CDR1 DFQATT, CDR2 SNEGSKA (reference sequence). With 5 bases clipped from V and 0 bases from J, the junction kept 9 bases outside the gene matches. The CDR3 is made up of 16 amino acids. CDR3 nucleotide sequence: TGCAGTGCTCCGGACAGGAGATATGCAACTAATGAAAAACTGTTTTTT. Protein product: CSAPDRRYATNEKLFF.

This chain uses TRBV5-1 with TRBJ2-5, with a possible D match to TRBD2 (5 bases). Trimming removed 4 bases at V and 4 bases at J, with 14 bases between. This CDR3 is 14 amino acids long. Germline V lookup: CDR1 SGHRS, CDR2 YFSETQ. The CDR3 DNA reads TGCGCCAGCAGCCTCCAGCGGCCGGGAGAGACCCAGTACTTC. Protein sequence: CASSLQRPGETQYF.

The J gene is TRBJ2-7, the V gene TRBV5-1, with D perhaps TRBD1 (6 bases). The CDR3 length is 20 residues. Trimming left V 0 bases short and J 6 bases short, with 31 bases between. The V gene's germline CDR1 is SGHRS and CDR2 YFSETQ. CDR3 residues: CASSLAPNLTQGKGIIEQYF. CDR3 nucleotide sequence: TGCGCCAGCAGCTTGGCGCCGAACCTAACTCAGGGGAAGGGGATCATCGAGCAGTACTTC.

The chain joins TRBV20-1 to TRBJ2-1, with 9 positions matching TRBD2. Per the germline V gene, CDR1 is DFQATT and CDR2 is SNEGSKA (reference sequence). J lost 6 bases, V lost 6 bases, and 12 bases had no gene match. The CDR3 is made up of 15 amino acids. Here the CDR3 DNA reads TGCAGTGCCATTCTAGCGGGGAGCAACGCCAATGAGCAGTTCTTC. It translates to CSAILAGSNANEQFF.

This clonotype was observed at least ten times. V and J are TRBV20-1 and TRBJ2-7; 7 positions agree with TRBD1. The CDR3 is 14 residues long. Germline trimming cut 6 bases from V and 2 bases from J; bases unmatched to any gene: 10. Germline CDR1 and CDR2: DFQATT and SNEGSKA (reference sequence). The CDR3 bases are TGCAGTGCCGGAGTCGGGACAGACCCCTACGAGCAGTACTTC. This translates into CSAGVGTDPYEQYF.

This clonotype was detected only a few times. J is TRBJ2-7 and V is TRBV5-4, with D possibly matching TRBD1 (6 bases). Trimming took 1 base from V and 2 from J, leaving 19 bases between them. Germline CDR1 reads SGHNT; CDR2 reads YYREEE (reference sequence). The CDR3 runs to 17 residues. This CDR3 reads CASSLKVHRDTAYEQYF. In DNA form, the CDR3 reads TGTGCCAGCAGCTTGAAGGTGCACCGGGACACAGCCTACGAGCAGTACTTC.